This T cell receptor beta chain was observed in a study of cytomegalovirus exposure and HLA in healthy donors. Across the study: Earlier findings included approximately 120 million unique TCR beta sequences obtained from about 180 million T cells.

This clone appeared a single time. Amplification used 60 Vbeta primers and 13 Jbeta primers. Measured with immunoSEQ multiplex PCR; TCRdb has only the in-frame clones, and not every one. This sample has about 100,000 clones, with around three quarters found just once. This CDR3 is built from 18 residues. The V gene lost 0 bases and the J gene lost 0 bases, with 13 bases spanning the gap. The germline gives CDR1 SGHNT, CDR2 YYREEE (reference sequence). The sequenced material came from PBMCs. This receptor was taken from a female donor in good health and CMV-seropositive. The rearrangement joins TRBV5-4 to TRBJ1-6; D unclear. The CDR3 here is CASSLALAGRSYNSPLHF. The CDR3 bases are TGTGCCAGCAGCTTGGCCTTGGCAGGCCGCTCCTATAATTCACCCCTCCACTTT.